These 9 T cell receptor gamma chains came from one sample sequenced in a study of human gamma delta and Vdelta1 T cells. No antigen is known for these receptors. TCRdb reprocessed the PCR reads through CATT. Altogether roughly 3,900 gamma-chain clones are present, 16% being singletons, with the ten largest covering under 8.5%. The source material was Vdelta1 gamma-delta T cells from blood grown in culture (DOT cells). Receptors were obtained from a human donor in good health.

As regards this clone: It is likely a read error: a sequence one base away is far more abundant. V is TRGV9 and J is TRGJ1 or TRGJ2. CDR1 GITISATS and CDR2 ISYDGTV come from the germline V gene (reference sequence). CDR3 length: 11 residues. DNA of the CDR3: TGTGCCTTGTTGGAGGTACGCAAGAAACTCTTT. Amino acid sequence: CALLEVRKKLF.

This sequence joins TRGV3 and TRGJ1 or TRGJ2. CDR1 is VTNTFY and CDR2 is YDVSTARD in the germline V gene (reference sequence). J was trimmed by 12 bases and V by 0 bases; bases with no gene match: 5. The CDR3 runs 11 residues. The DNA of the CDR3 is TGTGCCACCTGGGACAGGCTTGGGAAACTCTTT. This translates into CATWDRLGKLF.

Judged by abundance, this clone is medium-sized (0.01 to 0.1%). This chain joins TRGV3 and TRGJ1 or TRGJ2. V dropped 0 bases and J dropped 3; count of bases not matched to a gene: 8. The CDR3 covers 15 residues. Germline CDR1 VTNTFY, CDR2 YDVSTARD (reference sequence). CDR3 in amino acids: CATWDRPPTYYKKLF. The DNA for the CDR3 is TGTGCCACCTGGGACAGGCCCCCAACTTATTATAAGAAACTCTTT.

This clone was detected only a few times. This chain connects TRGV5 to TRGJP2. The J segment lost 3 bases and the V segment lost 0 bases, leaving 4 bases of the junction unmatched. Germline CDR1 and CDR2: VINAFY and YDVSNSKD. The CDR3 has 15 residues. CDR3: CATWDRLGSDWIKTF. The CDR3 DNA is TGTGCCACCTGGGACAGGCTTGGTAGTGATTGGATCAAGACGTTT.

This chain joins TRGV3 and TRGJ1 or TRGJ2. Trimming removed 0 bases from V and 3 bases from J; junction bases left unmatched: 8. Germline V gives CDR1 VTNTFY, CDR2 YDVSTARD (reference sequence). CDR3 size: 15 residues. The CDR3 DNA reads as TGTGCCACCTGGGACAGGCTGACGATTTATTATAAGAAACTCTTT. It yields the protein CATWDRLTIYYKKLF.

V is TRGV9 and J is TRGJ1 or TRGJ2. This CDR3 is 15 amino acids long. The V and J ends lost 5 bases and 0 bases, in that order; junction bases with no gene match: 10. CDR1 is GITISATS, CDR2 ISYDGTV, per germline (reference sequence). The CDR3 loop reads CALWGSLRNYYKKLF. CDR3 nucleotide sequence: TGTGCCTTGTGGGGAAGTTTGAGGAATTATTATAAGAAACTCTTT.

The J gene is TRGJ1 or TRGJ2, the V gene TRGV4. The V and J ends lost 0 bases and 7 bases, in that order; junction bases with no gene match: 3. The germline V gene encodes CDR1 EGSTGY and CDR2 YDSYTSSV. This CDR3 region has 12 residues. For the CDR3, the DNA is TGTGCCACCTGGGATGGGCTATATAAGAAACTCTTT. Translating gives CATWDGLYKKLF.

This chain connects TRGV2 to TRGJP1. This CDR3 has 17 amino acids. After removal of 1 base from V and 0 bases from J, the junction contained 8 bases not matched to a gene. CDR1 is EGSNGY and CDR2 is YDSYNSKV in the germline V gene. The CDR3, as DNA: TGTGCCACCTGGGACGGCTGGCCAAATACCACTGGTTGGTTCAAGATATTT. Protein: CATWDGWPNTTGWFKIF.

The chain couples TRGV8 to TRGJ1 or TRGJ2. There are 11 residues in the CDR3. Losses at the gene ends were 6 bases for V and 3 bases for J; bases not matched to a gene: 2. The germline gives CDR1 VENAVY, CDR2 YDSYNSRV. Here the CDR3 DNA reads TGTGCCACCTGGATTTATTATAAGAAACTCTTT. Translated, it gives CATWIYYKKLF.